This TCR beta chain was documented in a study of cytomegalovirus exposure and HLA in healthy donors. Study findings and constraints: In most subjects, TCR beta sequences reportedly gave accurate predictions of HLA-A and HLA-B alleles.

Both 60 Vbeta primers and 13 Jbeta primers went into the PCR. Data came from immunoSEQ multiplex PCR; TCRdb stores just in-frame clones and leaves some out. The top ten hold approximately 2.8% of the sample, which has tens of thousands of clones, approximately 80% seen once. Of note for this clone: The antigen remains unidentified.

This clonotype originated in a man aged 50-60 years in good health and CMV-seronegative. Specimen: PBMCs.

The CDR3 sequence is CASSRRQGNEKLFF. The CDR3 nucleotides are TGTGCCAGCAGCCGTCGACAGGGGAATGAAAAACTGTTTTTT. V gene TRBV6-5 combines with J gene TRBJ1-4; 8 nucleotides line up with TRBD1. The CDR3 has 14 residues. With 6 bases clipped from V and 5 bases from J, the junction kept 5 bases outside the gene matches. Per germline, CDR1 MNHEY and CDR2 SVGAGI.